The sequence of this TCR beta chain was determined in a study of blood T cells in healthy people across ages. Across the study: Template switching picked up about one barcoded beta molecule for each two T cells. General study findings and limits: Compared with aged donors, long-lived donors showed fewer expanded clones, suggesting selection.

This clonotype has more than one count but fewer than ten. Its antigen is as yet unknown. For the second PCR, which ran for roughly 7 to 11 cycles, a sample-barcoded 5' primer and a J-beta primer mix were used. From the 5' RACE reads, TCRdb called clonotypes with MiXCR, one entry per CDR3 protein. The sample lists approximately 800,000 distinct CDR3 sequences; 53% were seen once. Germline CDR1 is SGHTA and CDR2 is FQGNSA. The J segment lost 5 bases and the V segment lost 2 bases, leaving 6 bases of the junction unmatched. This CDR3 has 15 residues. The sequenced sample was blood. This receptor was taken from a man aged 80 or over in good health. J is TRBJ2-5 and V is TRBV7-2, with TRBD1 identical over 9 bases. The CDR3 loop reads CASSLRGTGHETQYF. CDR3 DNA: TGTGCCAGCAGCTTAAGGGGGACAGGGCATGAGACCCAGTACTTC.